Below, one TCR beta chain is given with its context. These data come from a study of T cell changes during pregnancy in multiple sclerosis. Generated by immunoSEQ multiplex PCR, the TCRdb table keeps only in-frame clones and is missing some. The sample lists some 81,000 clones, just over 90% occurring once. V gave up 2 bases and J gave up 8 bases, with 7 bases separating them. Germline V gene data show CDR1 as SGHTA and CDR2 as FQGNSA. The CDR3 is 12 residues long. The V and J genes are TRBV7-2 and TRBJ2-4; no clear D gene. The receptor comes from a female donor in good health, enrolled as a control in a pregnancy study. The sequences come from peripheral blood, collected after pregnancy. The CDR3 region has the DNA TGTGCCAGCAGCTTATTGCGAGACATTCAGTACTTC. Its protein product is CASSLLRDIQYF.